Presented here are 30 T cell receptor beta chains from one specimen sequenced in a study of identical twins. TCRdb passed the 5' RACE reads through MiXCR, listing each CDR3 protein once. The sample records about 810,000 distinct CDR3 sequences, 12% being singletons. These same data were also listed under a study on yellow fever vaccine responses in identical twins.

Sequencing input: PBMCs. These receptors all come from a woman aged 18-29 years in good health.

This clonotype has more than one count but fewer than ten. The chain recombines TRBV4-1 with TRBJ2-2, with 7 bases lining up with TRBD2. This CDR3 contains 16 residues. CDR1 MGHRA and CDR2 YSYEKL come from the germline V gene. J was trimmed by 0 bases and V by 4 bases; bases with no gene match: 5. The CDR3: CASSRLSGANTGELFF. The DNA for the CDR3 is TGCGCCAGCAGCCGATTGAGCGGGGCGAACACCGGGGAGCTGTTTTTT.

CDR3 amino acids: CASSQEEGDYRYNEQFF. CDR3 DNA sequence: TGTGCCAGCAGCCAAGAGGAAGGGGACTATCGCTACAATGAGCAGTTCTTC. The J gene is TRBJ2-1, the V gene TRBV4-2; TRBD2 aligns across 7 bases. V lost 0 bases and J lost 3; bases outside the gene matches: 8. This CDR3 comprises 17 residues. Germline V CDR1 and CDR2: LGHNA, YNFKEQ.

This clonotype was detected many times. The CDR3 region is CASSYSGQSTDTQYF. The CDR3 bases are TGTGCCAGCAGTTATTCGGGACAGAGCACAGATACGCAGTATTTT. The rearrangement joins TRBV6-9 to TRBJ2-3; TRBD1 matches at 7 bases. The CDR3 contains 15 residues. V was pared by 0 bases and J by 0 bases, with 0 bases of the junction left unmatched. Germline assignment: CDR1 MNHGY and CDR2 SVAAGI.

In its sample, this clonotype was seen a few times. The gene calls are TRBV5-1 and TRBJ2-1; 9 bases fit TRBD1. The CDR3 spans 15 residues. V shed 4 bases and J 4 bases; nucleotides not matched to a gene: 6. The germline V gene encodes CDR1 SGHRS and CDR2 YFSETQ. CDR3 in amino acids: CASSLRQGVYNEQFF. The CDR3, as DNA: TGCGCCAGCAGCCTTCGACAGGGGGTGTACAATGAGCAGTTCTTC. The full variable domain, in which reference TRBV5-1 and TRBJ2-1 provide the parts outside the CDR3, is KAGVTQTPRYLIKTRGQQVTLSCSPISGHRSVSWYQQTPGQGLQFLFEYFSETQRNKGNFPGRFSGRQFSNSRSEMNVSTLELGDSALYLCASSLRQGVYNEQFFGPGTRLTVL.

V usage is TRBV6-6 and J usage is TRBJ2-5; the match to TRBD2 covers 8 bases. The ends lost 5 bases at V and 7 bases at J; junction bases unmatched: 6. From germline, CDR1 is MNHNY and CDR2 SVGAGI (reference sequence). The CDR3 spans 13 residues. The CDR3 DNA follows: TGTGCCAGCAGTACACTAGCGGAGGGGACCCAGTACTTC. Translating it yields CASSTLAEGTQYF.

This chain's CDR3 is CASSYSRTSGSLTYEQYF. The CDR3 region has the DNA TGTGCCAGCAGTTACTCGAGGACTAGCGGGAGCCTTACCTACGAGCAGTACTTC. This chain links TRBV6-5 with TRBJ2-7; 13 bases agree with TRBD2. Unmatched junction bases numbered 7, after V lost 0 bases and J lost 2 bases. This CDR3 is built from 18 residues. Germline lookup yields CDR1 MNHEY and CDR2 SVGAGI.

The chain employs TRBV20-1 and TRBJ2-7, with D perhaps TRBD2 (6 bases). The V and J ends lost 0 bases and 6 bases respectively, with 15 bases between them. The CDR3 covers 14 residues. The germline CDR1 and CDR2 sequences are DFQATT and SNEGSKA (reference sequence). The CDR3 DNA follows: TGCAGTGCTAGAGACTCGCGGGATGTTCTCGAGCAGTACTTC. This sequence encodes CSARDSRDVLEQYF.

The chain joins TRBV11-2 to TRBJ1-5; maybe TRBD1 (6 bases). The CDR3 is 14 amino acids. The V gene lost 2 bases and the J gene lost 6 bases, with 11 bases spanning the gap. CDR1 and CDR2 from the germline V gene are SGHAT and FQNNGV. The CDR3 DNA follows: TGTGCCAGCAGCTTATCAGGGGATAGTCAGCCCCAGCATTTT. It encodes CASSLSGDSQPQHF.

The chain combines TRBV29-1 with TRBJ2-1, with 9 bases matching TRBD2. Germline lookup yields CDR1 SQVTM and CDR2 ANQGSEA. With V trimmed by 7 bases and J by 0 bases, 4 bases remained unmatched. The CDR3 consists of 14 residues. The CDR3 DNA reads TGCAGCGGACTAGCGGAGAGCTCCTACAATGAGCAGTTCTTC. The encoded protein is CSGLAESSYNEQFF.

The V and J genes are TRBV28 and TRBJ1-2, with no clear D. Trimming removed 6 bases at V and 8 bases at J, with 13 bases between. The CDR3 covers 12 residues. CDR1 is MDHEN and CDR2 is SYDVKM in the germline V gene. The CDR3 coding sequence is TGTGCCAGCAGGGCGTCCGGCGGGGGCTACACCTTC. This sequence encodes CASRASGGGYTF.

This clonotype was recorded many times. The CDR3 protein is CSVEGTGSGKTYEQYF. As DNA, the CDR3 is TGCAGCGTTGAAGGGACTGGGAGCGGGAAAACCTACGAGCAGTACTTC. The chain links TRBV29-1 to TRBJ2-7, with 7 bases identical to TRBD2. Unmatched junction bases numbered 11, after V lost 1 base and J lost 2 bases. The CDR3 sequence is 16 residues long. Germline V CDR1 and CDR2: SQVTM, ANQGSEA.

This clonotype came up a few times. The chain has TRBV7-6 and TRBJ1-1; tentative D call: TRBD1 (5 bases). This CDR3 is 16 amino acids long. V was pared by 1 base and J by 2 bases, with 14 bases between. Germline loops: CDR1 SGHVS, CDR2 FNYEAQ. CDR3 sequence: CASSLGGRGLNTEAFF. In DNA form, the CDR3 reads TGTGCCAGCAGCTTAGGAGGTCGGGGGTTAAACACTGAAGCTTTCTTT.

The CDR3 DNA reads as TGTGCCAGCAGTATCAGTAGGTACAATGAGCAGTTCTTC. It specifies CASSISRYNEQFF. This chain joins TRBV6-1 and TRBJ2-1; D not certain. The CDR3 length is 13 residues. Germline assignment: CDR1 MNHNS and CDR2 SASEGT. The V gene lost 5 bases and the J gene lost 4 bases, with 9 bases spanning the gap.

There are a few counts of this clonotype. For the CDR3, the DNA is TGTGCCAGCAGCTTAACTGGACTAGCGGGGGGGAATACGCAGTATTTT. Amino acids: CASSLTGLAGGNTQYF. V is TRBV7-3 and J is TRBJ2-3, with 15 bases that match TRBD2. Germline CDR1 is SGHTA and CDR2 is FQGTGA. CDR3 length: 16 residues. V lost 0 bases, J lost 7 bases, and 2 bases stayed unmatched.

This clonotype was counted only a few times. V and J are TRBV6-1 and TRBJ1-6, with 8 bases identical to TRBD1. Germline CDR1 MNHNS, CDR2 SASEGT. The CDR3 consists of 16 residues. The V gene end was trimmed by 6 bases and the J gene end by 4 bases; junction bases not matched to a gene: 8. This CDR3 is CASSRDRRSYNSPLHF. CDR3 sequence (DNA): TGTGCCAGCAGCAGGGACAGGCGGTCTTATAATTCACCCCTCCACTTT.

This clonotype has a count of ten or more. V is TRBV29-1 and J is TRBJ2-1; 8 bases fit TRBD2. Trimming cost V 3 bases and J 7 bases; bases outside gene matches: 11. The CDR3 extends over 15 amino acids. Germline V lookup: CDR1 SQVTM, CDR2 ANQGSEA. CDR3 protein: CSVEAGAGEGNEQFF. CDR3 bases: TGCAGCGTTGAGGCTGGAGCGGGGGAGGGGAATGAGCAGTTCTTC.

The chain carries TRBV12-3 or TRBV12-4 and TRBJ2-3, with 8 bases identical to TRBD2. The CDR3 covers 15 residues. V shed 4 bases, J shed 5 bases, and the junction held 8 bases outside the gene matches. The CDR3 is CASSSLLTSGDTQYF. The CDR3 nucleotides are TGTGCCAGCAGTTCCTTACTCACTAGCGGAGATACGCAGTATTTT.

The V and J genes are TRBV5-1 and TRBJ2-3; 10 bases are shared with TRBD1. After removal of 1 base from V and 2 bases from J, the junction contained 4 bases not matched to a gene. The CDR3 extends over 16 amino acids. Germline V lookup: CDR1 SGHRS, CDR2 YFSETQ. The chain's CDR3 is CASSLPGTGVTDTQYF. The CDR3 nucleotides are TGCGCCAGCAGCTTGCCCGGGACAGGGGTCACAGATACGCAGTATTTT.

The rearrangement uses TRBV25-1 and TRBJ2-2; D is possibly TRBD1 (6 bases). V was trimmed by 0 bases and J by 4 bases, leaving 12 bases between them. The CDR3 is 16 residues long. Germline V CDR1 and CDR2: MGHDK, SYGVNS. The CDR3 is CASSEYYQGSTGELFF. DNA of the CDR3: TGTGCCAGCAGTGAATATTATCAGGGGTCCACCGGGGAGCTGTTTTTT.

This clonotype came up a few times. The chain links TRBV5-1 to TRBJ2-1; D perhaps matches TRBD1 (5 bases). Between the trimmed V and J ends, which lost 0 bases and 5 bases, there was a span of 15 bases. Germline V lookup: CDR1 SGHRS, CDR2 YFSETQ. CDR3 length: 16 amino acids. CDR3 sequence (DNA): TGCGCCAGCAGCTTGGGGGGAAGTAGGGGCAACAATGAGCAGTTCTTC. Translating it yields CASSLGGSRGNNEQFF.

This chain joins TRBV18 and TRBJ2-6; 9 bases are shared with TRBD2. J was trimmed by 2 bases and V by 2 bases; bases with no gene match: 7. Germline lookup yields CDR1 KGHSH and CDR2 LQKENI. The CDR3 runs to 18 residues. DNA for the CDR3: TGTGCCAGCTCACCAAGGGAGGCTAGCGGGACTGGGGCCAACGTCCTGACTTTC. Its translation is CASSPREASGTGANVLTF.

This clonotype has at least ten counts. The chain has TRBV12-3 or TRBV12-4 and TRBJ2-1; 11 bases align to TRBD2. CDR3 length equals 16 residues. The junction had 8 bases not matched to a gene; V was cut back by 6 bases and J by 4 bases. The CDR3 DNA follows: TGTGCCAGCAGCCCGACCACTAGCGGGGGTTACAATGAGCAGTTCTTC. Its protein product is CASSPTTSGGYNEQFF.

This clonotype was seen only a few times. The chain recombines TRBV5-5 with TRBJ2-1; either TRBD1 or TRBD2 may supply D (5 bases each). The CDR3 loop spans 17 amino acids. Germline V lookup: CDR1 SGHKS, CDR2 YYEKEE (reference sequence). With 4 bases removed from V and 5 bases from J, the gap between germline ends came to 22 bases. The CDR3 sequence: CASSTITGIGRHNEQFF. For the CDR3, the DNA is TGTGCCAGCAGCACGATTACAGGAATTGGGAGACACAATGAGCAGTTCTTC. Full variable domain (missing parts from reference TRBV5-5 and TRBJ2-1): DAGVTQSPTHLIKTRGQQVTLRCSPISGHKSVSWYQQVLGQGPQFIFQYYEKEERGRGNFPDRFSARQFPNYSSELNVNALLLGDSALYLCASSTITGIGRHNEQFFGPGTRLTVL.

CDR3 protein: CASSLKDSNTGELFF. In DNA form, the CDR3 reads TGTGCCAGCAGCTTAAAGGACAGCAACACCGGGGAGCTGTTTTTT. The chain uses TRBV7-9 and TRBJ2-2, with D possibly matching TRBD1 (6 bases). CDR3 size: 15 residues. The germline V gene encodes CDR1 SEHNR and CDR2 FQNEAQ (reference sequence). V was shortened by 2 bases and J by 2 bases, with 9 bases between the two germline ends. Using reference TRBV7-9 and TRBJ2-2 for the parts outside the CDR3, the full variable domain is DTGVSQNPRHKITKRGQNVTFRCDPISEHNRLYWYRQTLGQGPEFLTYFQNEAQLEKSRLLSDRFSAERPKGSFSTLEIQRTEQGDSAMYLCASSLKDSNTGELFFGEGSRLTVL.

The rearrangement uses TRBV11-2 and TRBJ2-2, with 10 bases matching TRBD2. Germline CDR1 SGHAT, CDR2 FQNNGV. The J segment lost 4 bases and the V segment lost 1 base, leaving 6 bases of the junction unmatched. The CDR3 extends over 17 amino acids. The CDR3 region is CASSLVPAGGLTGELFF. CDR3 sequence (DNA): TGTGCCAGCAGCTTAGTCCCAGCGGGAGGGCTCACCGGGGAGCTGTTTTTT.

The chain employs TRBV7-7 and TRBJ2-3; D possibly corresponds to TRBD2 (6 bases). V lost 3 bases and J 2 bases, leaving 9 bases between the germline ends. The CDR3 consists of 14 residues. CDR1 is SSHAT and CDR2 is FNYEAQ in the germline V gene (reference sequence). The CDR3 spells CASSFGGITDTQYF. The DNA for the CDR3 is TGTGCCAGCAGCTTCGGCGGGATCACAGATACGCAGTATTTT. The variable domain in full, completed from reference TRBV7-7 and TRBJ2-3, reads GAGVSQSPRYKVTKRGQDVTLRCDPISSHATLYWYQQALGQGPEFLTYFNYEAQPDKSGLPSDRFSAERPEGSISTLTIQRTEQRDSAMYRCASSFGGITDTQYFGPGTRLTVL.

In its sample, this clonotype was seen a few times. The chain has TRBV6-5 and TRBJ1-4; 9 bases line up with TRBD1. This CDR3 comprises 16 residues. Trimming cost V 2 bases and J 7 bases; bases outside gene matches: 8. The V gene's germline CDR1 is MNHEY and CDR2 SVGAGI. CDR3 DNA: TGTGCCAGCAGTTACGACGGACAGGGGACGGGTGAAAAACTGTTTTTT. It translates to CASSYDGQGTGEKLFF.

The CDR3, as DNA: TGCAGTGCTAGACAGAATCTCCAAGAGACCCAGTACTTC. Encoded protein: CSARQNLQETQYF. The chain is built from TRBV20-1 and TRBJ2-5; D gene unclear. The length of the CDR3 is 13 residues. Trimming removed 2 bases at V and 1 base at J, with 8 bases between. The V gene's germline CDR1 is DFQATT and CDR2 SNEGSKA (reference sequence).

The chain employs TRBV10-3 and TRBJ2-5; TRBD2 might be the D (6 bases). Trimming cost V 5 bases and J 4 bases, with 23 bases left between them. The CDR3 totals 17 residues. The germline V gene encodes CDR1 ENHRY and CDR2 SYGVKD. CDR3 sequence: CAISSLTARGVLETQYF. The CDR3 region has the DNA TGTGCCATCAGTTCTCTAACGGCGCGGGGTGTCTTAGAGACCCAGTACTTC.

This chain connects TRBV12-3 or TRBV12-4 to TRBJ1-6; D is uncertain. V dropped 2 bases and J dropped 10 bases, with 12 bases sitting between them. The CDR3 runs to 14 residues. The DNA for the CDR3 is TGTGCCAGCAGTTTAAAGCCGGGGTACTCACCCCTCCACTTT. Protein product: CASSLKPGYSPLHF.